This record concerns one T cell receptor beta chain sequence. No antigen is known for it. PCR primers comprised 60 Vbeta and 13 Jbeta primers. The protocol was immunoSEQ multiplex PCR, while the TCRdb copy is restricted to in-frame clones and leaves out a portion. The sample shows 100,000 to 150,000 clones, approximately 67% of them seen only once. The data were taken from a study of cytomegalovirus exposure and HLA in healthy donors. Turning to the study itself: Unique TCRs numbering roughly 85 million, obtained from HLA-typed donors, made up an early data release.

General study points: Near-uniform donor sequencing depth was presumed by presence/absence analyses. The authors enumerated 150 to 200 TCR beta chains as linked to cytomegalovirus.

V gave up 4 bases and J gave up 2 bases; unmatched junction bases: 7. This CDR3 region has 15 residues. Germline CDR1 is SQVTM and CDR2 is ANQGSEA. This receptor was obtained from a man aged 18-30 years in good health and CMV-seronegative. Source material: PBMCs. The chain recombines TRBV29-1 with TRBJ2-3; 9 bases map to TRBD2. The CDR3, as DNA: TGCAGCGTTGTGGCTAGCGGGATGAACACAGATACGCAGTATTTT. It translates to CSVVASGMNTDTQYF.